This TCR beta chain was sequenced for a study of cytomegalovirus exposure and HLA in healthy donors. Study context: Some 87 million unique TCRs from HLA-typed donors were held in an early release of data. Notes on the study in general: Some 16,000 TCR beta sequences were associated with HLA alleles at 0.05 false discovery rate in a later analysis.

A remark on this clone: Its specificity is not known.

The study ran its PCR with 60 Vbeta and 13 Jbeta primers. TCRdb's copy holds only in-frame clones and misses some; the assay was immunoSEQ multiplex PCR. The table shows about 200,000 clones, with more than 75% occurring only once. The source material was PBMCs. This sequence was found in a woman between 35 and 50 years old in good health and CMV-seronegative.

In DNA, the CDR3 is TGTGCCAGCAGCTCCGAGCATACGCAGTATTTT. Amino acids: CASSSEHTQYF. The chain is built from TRBV7-9 and TRBJ2-3, with no clear D. The CDR3 loop spans 11 amino acids. Per germline, CDR1 SEHNR and CDR2 FQNEAQ (reference sequence). The germline V and J ends were trimmed by 4 bases and 7 bases, with 6 bases remaining between them.